One sample yielded the 12 T cell receptor beta chains listed below, sequenced in a study of T cells after posttransplantation cyclophosphamide. The table came from immunoSEQ multiplex PCR; TCRdb's copy has only in-frame clones and leaves some out. The record shows about 25,000 clones for this sample, with no singletons present. Sequenced material: PBMCs. These receptors all come from a man aged 45 to 65 in good health, CMV-negative, and a related stem cell transplant donor.

This clone appeared many times. V gene TRBV21-1 combines with J gene TRBJ2-7; the table assigns TRBD1, which was not confirmed against the DNA. TRBV21-1 is a listed pseudogene. This CDR3 region has 16 residues. The CDR3 DNA sequence: TGTGCCAGCAGCAAAGAGGACAGGCCCCCTTCCTACGAGCAGTACTTC. Its translation is CASSKEDRPPSYEQYF.

This clone has at least ten counts. V gene TRBV5-1 combines with J gene TRBJ1-3, with D perhaps matching TRBD1 (5 bases). The CDR3 contains 13 residues. Germline loops: CDR1 SGHRS, CDR2 YFSETQ. V shed 0 bases and J shed 8 bases, with 9 bases lying between them. The DNA for the CDR3 is TGCGCCAGCAGCTTGGATGGAGGGGACACCATATATTTT. This sequence encodes CASSLDGGDTIYF.

This clone has a count of ten or more. The chain carries TRBV25-1 and TRBJ2-2; TRBD1 agrees at 7 bases. The CDR3 has 16 amino acids. The ends lost 1 base at V and 0 bases at J; junction bases unmatched: 2. Per germline, CDR1 MGHDK and CDR2 SYGVNS. The CDR3 DNA is TGTGCCAGCAGTGAATGGGACAGCTCGAACACCGGGGAGCTGTTTTTT. Amino acids: CASSEWDSSNTGELFF.

The table lists this clone with many counts. The chain is built from TRBV28 and TRBJ1-3; 8 bases line up with TRBD1. CDR1 and CDR2 (germline): MDHEN, SYDVKM. CDR3 length: 15 amino acids. The trim removed 7 bases at V and 1 base at J, leaving 6 bases unmatched. The CDR3 DNA is TGTGCCAGCAAACTGACAGGGGCGTCTGGAAACACCATATATTTT. This translates into CASKLTGASGNTIYF.

This clone showed up many times. This rearrangement joins TRBV2 to TRBJ2-7; D possibly corresponds to TRBD1 (5 bases). The CDR3 runs to 16 residues. Germline V gene lookup returns CDR1 SNHLY and CDR2 FYNNEI. Trimming cost V 0 bases and J 3 bases, with 15 bases left between them. CDR3 sequence reads: CASSEAGRAGYYEQYF. CDR3 nucleotides: TGTGCCAGCAGTGAAGCTGGCAGGGCAGGATACTACGAGCAGTACTTC.

This clone was counted at least ten times. This rearrangement joins TRBV6-4 to TRBJ2-2; 9 positions match TRBD2. V shed 6 bases, J shed 1 base, and the junction held 3 bases outside the gene matches. Per germline, CDR1 MRHNA and CDR2 SNTAGT. This CDR3 is built from 15 residues. The CDR3: CASRVTSGNTGELFF. The CDR3, as DNA: TGTGCCAGCAGAGTGACTAGCGGGAACACCGGGGAGCTGTTTTTT.

This clone was counted between two and nine times. Other nucleotide sequences in the sample specify the same CDR3. This chain joins TRBV11-2 and TRBJ2-1; TRBD2 matches at 8 bases. The CDR3 runs to 16 residues. Looked up from germline, CDR1 is SGHAT and CDR2 is FQNNGV. After removal of 4 bases from V and 10 bases from J, the junction contained 15 bases not matched to a gene. The CDR3 coding sequence is TGTGCCAGCAGCTCTGCCGGGGGGGGACCAATAGGAGAGCAGTTCTTC. Amino acids: CASSSAGGGPIGEQFF. The variable domain in full, completed from reference TRBV11-2 and TRBJ2-1, reads EAGVAQSPRYKIIEKRQSVAFWCNPISGHATLYWYQQILGQGPKLLIQFQNNGVVDDSQLPKDRFSAERLKGVDSTLKIQPAKLEDSAVYLCASSSAGGGPIGEQFFGPGTRLTVL.

This clone was seen repeatedly, ten times or more. V usage is TRBV6-5 and J usage is TRBJ2-7, with a possible D match to TRBD1 (5 bases). V was cut by 4 bases and J by 4 bases, with 14 bases left in between. From germline, CDR1 is MNHEY and CDR2 SVGAGI. The CDR3 sequence is 14 residues long. The DNA of the CDR3 is TGTGCCAGCAGTTCAACCAAGCAGGGTTACGAGCAGTACTTC. Amino acids: CASSSTKQGYEQYF.

The sample holds many counts of this clone. V is TRBV20-1 and J is TRBJ1-2; TRBD1 is a possible D gene (5 bases). Trimming left V 1 base short and J 6 bases short, with 6 bases between. There are 11 residues in the CDR3. Germline assignment: CDR1 DFQATT and CDR2 SNEGSKA (reference sequence). Written as DNA, the CDR3 is TGCAGTGCTAGAGGGGGCGATGGCTACACCTTC. The encoded protein is CSARGGDGYTF.

Ten or more counts support this clone. The chain couples TRBV6-4 to TRBJ2-1; 8 nucleotides match TRBD1. J lost 7 bases, V lost 2 bases, and 7 bases had no gene match. This CDR3 is 15 amino acids long. Germline CDR1 and CDR2: MRHNA and SNTAGT. CDR3 bases: TGTGCCAGCAGTGACGGGGCAGGGGGCCTGAATGAGCAGTTCTTC. It specifies CASSDGAGGLNEQFF.

This clone has ten or more counts. The chain recombines TRBV29-1 with TRBJ2-7, with D perhaps TRBD1 (5 bases). This CDR3 comprises 12 residues. From germline, CDR1 is SQVTM and CDR2 ANQGSEA. Trimming took 5 bases from V and 2 from J, leaving 10 bases between them. For the CDR3, the DNA is TGCAGCGTTTTAAGGGGTCCCTACGAGCAGTACTTC. Protein sequence: CSVLRGPYEQYF.

This sequence joins TRBV11-2 and TRBJ2-5, with TRBD2 as a possible D gene (6 bases). With the DNA end fitting TRBJ2-7 better, the J assignment may be wrong. Per germline, CDR1 SGHAT and CDR2 FQNNGV. The CDR3 extends over 12 amino acids. In nucleotides, the CDR3 is TGTGCCAGCAGCTTAGAGGGAGGCGAGCAGTACTTC. Residues: CASSLEGGEQYF.